The 21 T cell receptor beta chains below all came from one sample that was sequenced in a study of T cells in Graves' hyperthyroidism and ophthalmopathy. Amplified TCR beta CDR3 regions came from RNA transcripts. HTBI primers were used for first-round RT-PCR of the TCR CDR3. TCRdb passed the multiplex PCR reads through MiXCR, listing each CDR3 protein once. The table has over 500,000 distinct CDR3 sequences, roughly 16% seen once. Sequences were obtained from blood. Receptors were obtained from a woman in her twenties or thirties with Graves' ophthalmopathy.

A word on this clonotype: The conserved phenylalanine or tryptophan normally closing the CDR3 is absent here, so this likely arose from a read error. The chain carries TRBV14 and TRBJ2-2, with 13 positions matching TRBD2. Germline assignment: CDR1 SGHDN and CDR2 FVKESK. V was clipped by 2 bases and J by 4 bases; unmatched bases: 4. The CDR3 is 17 residues long. DNA for the CDR3: TGTGCCAGCAGCCAACCGGGACTAGCGGGAACCACCGGGGAGCTGTTTCTT. This encodes CASSQPGLAGTTGELFL.

This clonotype has ten or more counts. The V gene is TRBV5-1, the J gene TRBJ2-1, with 11 bases lining up with TRBD2. Germline lookup yields CDR1 SGHRS and CDR2 YFSETQ. The V segment lost 0 bases and the J segment 11 bases; nucleotides outside the gene matches: 4. The CDR3 sequence is 14 residues long. The CDR3 spells CASSLGGLAGQQFF. In DNA form, the CDR3 reads TGCGCCAGCAGCTTGGGAGGACTAGCGGGTCAGCAGTTCTTC.

This clonotype was counted ten times or more. The rearrangement joins TRBV3-1 to TRBJ2-5; the match to TRBD1 covers 7 bases. The CDR3 is 16 residues long. Germline V gene lookup returns CDR1 LGHDT and CDR2 YNNKEL (reference sequence). V lost 1 base to trimming and J lost 5 bases; unmatched junction nucleotides: 10. CDR3 loop: CASSQARLGGAETQYF. For the CDR3, the DNA is TGTGCCAGCAGCCAAGCTAGATTAGGGGGCGCCGAGACCCAGTACTTC.

This sequence joins TRBV4-3 and TRBJ2-1; the D gene is possibly TRBD2 (6 bases). Deletions cut 0 bases from V and 0 bases from J, with 12 bases between. Looked up from germline, CDR1 is LGHNA and CDR2 is YSLEER. The CDR3 runs to 17 residues. The CDR3 sequence: CASSQDLARDSYNEQFF. In DNA, the CDR3 is TGCGCCAGCAGCCAAGATTTAGCGCGGGACTCCTACAATGAGCAGTTCTTC.

The V call is TRBV7-2, the J call TRBJ2-2; D ambiguous. V shed 1 base and J shed 3 bases, with 12 bases lying between them. The CDR3 has 16 residues. The germline V gene has CDR1 SGHTA and CDR2 FQGNSA. CDR3 residues: CASSLVGLFDTGELFF. The CDR3 DNA follows: TGTGCCAGCAGCTTAGTAGGGCTGTTCGACACCGGGGAGCTGTTTTTT.

This clonotype has just a few counts. V is TRBV7-9 and J is TRBJ1-1, with D possibly matching TRBD1 (6 bases). Germline V gene data show CDR1 as SEHNR and CDR2 as FQNEAQ (reference sequence). The CDR3 is 15 amino acids. V lost 0 bases, J lost 5 bases, and 13 bases lay in between. CDR3 nucleotides: TGTGCCAGCAGCTTAGCTTCAGGGGAGGGAACTGAAGCTTTCTTT. This encodes CASSLASGEGTEAFF.

The CDR3 reads CSARLAGRNEQFF. CDR3 bases: TGCAGTGCTAGGCTAGCGGGAAGGAATGAGCAGTTCTTC. The chain has TRBV20-1 and TRBJ2-1, with TRBD2 identical over 9 bases. In germline, CDR1 is DFQATT, CDR2 SNEGSKA (reference sequence). CDR3 length: 13 amino acids. After removal of 3 bases from V and 7 bases from J, the junction contained 4 bases not matched to a gene.

For this clonotype: Lacking the conserved final phenylalanine or tryptophan, this CDR3 likely reflects a read error. The rearrangement joins TRBV11-2 to TRBJ2-7; D uncertain. From germline, CDR1 is SGHAT and CDR2 FQNNGV. CDR3 length: 15 amino acids. CDR3 loop: CANSLEYHNSYEQYL. The CDR3 DNA reads TGTGCCAACAGCTTAGAATATCATAACTCCTACGAGCAGTACCTC.

This clonotype has just a few counts. V is TRBV6-1 and J is TRBJ2-7; 12 nucleotides match TRBD1. The V and J ends lost 5 bases and 2 bases, in that order; junction bases with no gene match: 7. The germline CDR1 and CDR2 sequences are MNHNS and SASEGT. This CDR3 has 16 residues. This CDR3 reads CASSTLGQGATYEQYF. CDR3 sequence (DNA): TGTGCCAGCAGTACGTTGGGACAGGGGGCAACCTACGAGCAGTACTTC.

The chain uses TRBV4-1 and TRBJ2-3; 8 bases agree with TRBD2. CDR3 size: 16 residues. CDR1 is MGHRA and CDR2 is YSYEKL in the germline V gene. After removal of 1 base from V and 3 bases from J, the junction contained 6 bases not matched to a gene. The CDR3 nucleotides read TGCGCCAGCAGCCAAGGTCTGGCTAGCGGGACAGATACGCAGTATTTT. Its translation is CASSQGLASGTDTQYF.

This clonotype was observed many times. This chain joins TRBV6-2 or TRBV6-3 and TRBJ2-7, with 7 bases fitting TRBD2. Germline loops: CDR1 MNHEY, CDR2 SVGEGT. CDR3 length: 14 amino acids. Losses at the gene ends were 2 bases for V and 5 bases for J; bases not matched to a gene: 6. As DNA, the CDR3 is TGTGCCAGCAGTTACAGGGCGGGAGAGGACGAGCAGTACTTC. Its translation is CASSYRAGEDEQYF.

The chain joins TRBV6-1 to TRBJ2-5; 7 nucleotides agree with TRBD1. V shed 5 bases, J shed 6 bases, and the junction held 9 bases outside the gene matches. Germline V gives CDR1 MNHNS, CDR2 SASEGT. This CDR3 contains 14 residues. CDR3 sequence reads: CASSKDRVSKTQYF. CDR3 bases: TGTGCCAGCAGTAAAGACAGGGTCTCAAAGACCCAGTACTTC.

Regarding this clonotype: With a much larger clone just one base away, this may be a read error. The chain carries TRBV29-1 and TRBJ1-1; no clear D. The CDR3 is 13 amino acids. Deletions cut 6 bases from V and 1 base from J, with 12 bases between. In germline, CDR1 is SQVTM, CDR2 ANQGSEA. DNA for the CDR3: TGCAGCGTCGCCGGAGCTGAGAACACTGAAGCTTTCTTT. This sequence encodes CSVAGAENTEAFF.

The sample holds many counts of this clonotype. The chain uses TRBV30 and TRBJ2-3, with no clear D. The germline V and J ends were trimmed by 0 bases and 5 bases, with 9 bases remaining between them. Germline CDR1 and CDR2: GTSNPN and SVGIG (reference sequence). This CDR3 comprises 13 residues. The CDR3 sequence is CAWSVLAGDTQYF. The CDR3 DNA sequence: TGTGCCTGGAGTGTTTTAGCCGGAGATACGCAGTATTTT.

This clonotype came up a few times. The chain has TRBV19 and TRBJ2-1; 7 nucleotides match TRBD1. Germline CDR1 LNHDA, CDR2 SQIVND (reference sequence). The CDR3 loop spans 18 amino acids. The V gene end was trimmed by 2 bases and the J gene end by 3 bases; junction bases not matched to a gene: 13. The CDR3 DNA sequence: TGTGCCAGTAGTATACCGCGGCAGGGGGTTGGTAGCTACAATGAGCAGTTCTTC. Its protein is CASSIPRQGVGSYNEQFF. The variable domain in full, completed from reference TRBV19 and TRBJ2-1, reads DGGITQSPKYLFRKEGQNVTLSCEQNLNHDAMYWYRQDPGQGLRLIYYSQIVNDFQKGDIAEGYSVSREKKESFPLTVTSAQKNPTAFYLCASSIPRQGVGSYNEQFFGPGTRLTVL.

The chain couples TRBV20-1 to TRBJ1-4; 8 nucleotides match TRBD1. Germline V gene data show CDR1 as DFQATT and CDR2 as SNEGSKA (reference sequence). J lost 7 bases, V lost 0 bases, and 7 bases had no gene match. There are 15 residues in the CDR3. CDR3 sequence: CSARDPDRGGEKLFF. The CDR3 DNA follows: TGCAGTGCTAGAGATCCCGACAGGGGTGGTGAAAAACTGTTTTTT.

This clonotype has ten or more counts. This chain connects TRBV11-2 to TRBJ2-7, with D uncertain. V lost 1 base and J lost 2, with 9 bases in between. CDR1 and CDR2 (germline): SGHAT, FQNNGV. This CDR3 spans 14 amino acids. The CDR3 sequence: CASSLAGSPYEQYF. For the CDR3, the DNA is TGTGCCAGCAGCTTAGCCGGGTCACCCTACGAGCAGTACTTC. The full variable domain, its missing parts supplied by reference TRBV11-2 and TRBJ2-7, is EAGVAQSPRYKIIEKRQSVAFWCNPISGHATLYWYQQILGQGPKLLIQFQNNGVVDDSQLPKDRFSAERLKGVDSTLKIQPAKLEDSAVYLCASSLAGSPYEQYFGPGTRLTVT.

This clonotype was observed a few times. For the CDR3, the DNA is TGTGCCACCAGTGATTCCTTAGCGGGAGTGGAGTTTGATACGCAGTATTTT. This sequence encodes CATSDSLAGVEFDTQYF. The J gene is TRBJ2-3, the V gene TRBV24-1; 9 positions match TRBD2. Unmatched junction bases numbered 11, after V lost 2 bases and J lost 6 bases. The germline V gene has CDR1 KGHDR and CDR2 SFDVKD. This CDR3 has 17 amino acids.

This clonotype has at least ten counts. The chain carries TRBV7-3 and TRBJ2-3; 7 bases are a match to TRBD2. Per the germline V gene, CDR1 is SGHTA and CDR2 is FQGTGA. The junction had 10 bases not matched to a gene; V was cut back by 2 bases and J by 2 bases. This CDR3 contains 17 residues. In DNA, the CDR3 is TGTGCCAGCAGCTTAGAGGGCGGGGGAGCCTACACAGATACGCAGTATTTT. Protein product: CASSLEGGGAYTDTQYF.

The chain recombines TRBV5-1 with TRBJ2-1; TRBD2 matches 10 bases. CDR1 SGHRS and CDR2 YFSETQ come from the germline V gene. Trimming at V came to 2 bases and at J to 9 bases, leaving 14 bases not matched to a gene. This CDR3 is 17 amino acids long. DNA for the CDR3: TGCGCCAGCAGCTTTCGGGCGATAGCGGGAGGCCTCTTTGAGCAGTTCTTC. It encodes CASSFRAIAGGLFEQFF.

The CDR3 sequence: CASSSPSPSGGFYEQYF. As DNA, the CDR3 is TGTGCCAGCAGTTCGCCTTCCCCTAGCGGGGGATTCTACGAGCAGTACTTC. The chain couples TRBV27 to TRBJ2-7; the match to TRBD2 covers 10 bases. V shed 4 bases and J 3 bases; nucleotides not matched to a gene: 12. This CDR3 region has 17 residues. Germline V gene sequence: CDR1 MNHEY, CDR2 SMNVEV (reference sequence).